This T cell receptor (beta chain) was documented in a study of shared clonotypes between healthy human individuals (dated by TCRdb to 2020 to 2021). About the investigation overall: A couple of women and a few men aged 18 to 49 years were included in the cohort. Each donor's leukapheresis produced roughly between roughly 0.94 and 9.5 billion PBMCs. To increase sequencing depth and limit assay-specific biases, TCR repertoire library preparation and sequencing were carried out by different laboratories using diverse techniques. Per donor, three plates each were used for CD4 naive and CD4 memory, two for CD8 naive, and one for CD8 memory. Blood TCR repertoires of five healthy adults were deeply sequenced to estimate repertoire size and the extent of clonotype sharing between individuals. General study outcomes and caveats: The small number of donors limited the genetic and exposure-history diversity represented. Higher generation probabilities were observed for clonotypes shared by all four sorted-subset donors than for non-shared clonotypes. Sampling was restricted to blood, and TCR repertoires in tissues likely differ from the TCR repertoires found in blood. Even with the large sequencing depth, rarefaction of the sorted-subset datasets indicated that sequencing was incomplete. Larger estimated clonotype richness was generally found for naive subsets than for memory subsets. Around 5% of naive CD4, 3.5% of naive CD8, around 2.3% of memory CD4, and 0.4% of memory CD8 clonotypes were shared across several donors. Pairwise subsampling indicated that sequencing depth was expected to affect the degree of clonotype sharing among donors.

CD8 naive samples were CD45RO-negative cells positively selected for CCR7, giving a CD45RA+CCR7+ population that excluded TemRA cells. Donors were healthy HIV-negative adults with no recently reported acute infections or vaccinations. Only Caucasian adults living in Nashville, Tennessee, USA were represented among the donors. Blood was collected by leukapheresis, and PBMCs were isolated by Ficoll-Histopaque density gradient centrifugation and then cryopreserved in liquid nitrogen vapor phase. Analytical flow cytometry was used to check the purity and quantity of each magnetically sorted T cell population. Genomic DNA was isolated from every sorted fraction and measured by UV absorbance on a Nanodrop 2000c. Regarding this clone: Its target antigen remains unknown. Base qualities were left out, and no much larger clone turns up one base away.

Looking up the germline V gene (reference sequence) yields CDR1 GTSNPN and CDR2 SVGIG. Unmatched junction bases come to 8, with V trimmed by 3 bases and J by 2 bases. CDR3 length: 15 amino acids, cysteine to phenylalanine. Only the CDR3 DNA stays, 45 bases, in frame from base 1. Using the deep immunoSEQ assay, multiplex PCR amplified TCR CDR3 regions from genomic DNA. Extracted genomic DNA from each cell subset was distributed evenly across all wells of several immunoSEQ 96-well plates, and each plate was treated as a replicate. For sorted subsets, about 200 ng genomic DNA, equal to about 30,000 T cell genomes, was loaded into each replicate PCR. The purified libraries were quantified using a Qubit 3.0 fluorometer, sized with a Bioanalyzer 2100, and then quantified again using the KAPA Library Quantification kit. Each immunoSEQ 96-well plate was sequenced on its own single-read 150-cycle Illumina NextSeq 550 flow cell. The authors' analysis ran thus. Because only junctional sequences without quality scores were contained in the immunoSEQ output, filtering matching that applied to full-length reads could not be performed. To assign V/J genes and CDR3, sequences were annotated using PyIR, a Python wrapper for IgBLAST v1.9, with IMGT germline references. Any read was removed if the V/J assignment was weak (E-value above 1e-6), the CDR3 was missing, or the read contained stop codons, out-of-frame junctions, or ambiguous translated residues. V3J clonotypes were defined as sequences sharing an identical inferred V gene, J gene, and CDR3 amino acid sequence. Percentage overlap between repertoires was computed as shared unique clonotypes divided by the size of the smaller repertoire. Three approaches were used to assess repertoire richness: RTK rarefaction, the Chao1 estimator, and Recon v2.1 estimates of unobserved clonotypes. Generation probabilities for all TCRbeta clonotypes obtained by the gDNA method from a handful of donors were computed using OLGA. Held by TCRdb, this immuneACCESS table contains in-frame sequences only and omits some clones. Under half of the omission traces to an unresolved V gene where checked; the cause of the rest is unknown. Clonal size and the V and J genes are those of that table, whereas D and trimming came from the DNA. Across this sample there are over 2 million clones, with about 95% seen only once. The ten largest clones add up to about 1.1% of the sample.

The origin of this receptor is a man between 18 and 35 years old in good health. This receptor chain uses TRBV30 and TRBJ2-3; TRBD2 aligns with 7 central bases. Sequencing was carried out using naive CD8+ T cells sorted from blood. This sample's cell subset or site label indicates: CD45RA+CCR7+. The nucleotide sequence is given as TGTGCCTGGAGCAACGGCGGGAGTGCCACAGATACGCAGTATTTT. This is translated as CAWSNGGSATDTQYF.